One and the same sample provided the 20 T cell receptor beta chains below, sequenced in a study of blood T cell repertoires in COVID-19. Sequenced by immunoSEQ multiplex PCR; TCRdb stores in-frame clones only, minus some. This sample has 350,000 to 500,000 clones, with roughly 90% found just once. Sequencing was performed on peripheral blood. Source of these receptors: a man aged 18 to 30 with COVID-19, enrolled during active disease.

The chain carries TRBV25-1 and TRBJ2-2; 9 bases fit TRBD1. The germline gives CDR1 MGHDK, CDR2 SYGVNS. The CDR3 covers 12 residues. V was pared by 11 bases and J by 7 bases, with 5 bases of the junction left unmatched. The CDR3 DNA reads as TGTGCCGGACAGGGGACAGGCGGGGAGCTGTTTTTT. Translating gives CAGQGTGGELFF.

The J gene is TRBJ2-5, the V gene TRBV11-2; 14 positions match TRBD2. The CDR3 loop spans 16 amino acids. Germline CDR1 and CDR2: SGHAT and FQNNGV. V shed 5 bases, J shed 5 bases, and the junction held 7 bases outside the gene matches. The CDR3 region is CASSATSGGGLETQYF. Written as DNA, the CDR3 is TGTGCCAGCAGCGCGACTAGCGGGGGGGGATTGGAGACCCAGTACTTC.

This sequence joins TRBV4-1 and TRBJ1-1; D not certain. The CDR3 length is 15 residues. The ends were cut back, 3 bases at V and 5 bases at J, with 16 bases in the middle. CDR1 and CDR2 from the germline V gene are MGHRA and YSYEKL. The chain's CDR3 is CASSHPGGGGTEAFF. CDR3 nucleotides: TGCGCCAGCAGCCACCCCGGTGGCGGCGGGACTGAAGCTTTCTTT.

The chain uses TRBV11-2 and TRBJ2-7, with 7 bases that match TRBD2. The V and J ends lost 5 bases and 2 bases, in that order; junction bases with no gene match: 6. The CDR3 loop spans 14 amino acids. Germline CDR1 and CDR2: SGHAT and FQNNGV. This CDR3 reads CASSVSGLPYEQYF. CDR3 bases: TGTGCCAGCAGCGTTAGCGGGCTCCCCTACGAGCAGTACTTC.

V usage is TRBV2 and J usage is TRBJ2-5; D possibly corresponds to TRBD2 (7 bases). The CDR3 runs 14 residues. In germline, CDR1 is SNHLY, CDR2 FYNNEI. The V gene lost 8 bases and the J gene lost 5 bases, with 18 bases spanning the gap. CDR3 coding DNA: TGTGCCAGCTTGAGGCGGGGGCTTGAGGAGACCCAGTACTTC. Its protein product is CASLRRGLEETQYF.

The DNA for the CDR3 is TGTGCCAGCAGCCCGCGACTAGCGGGCTACGTTAATGAGCAGTTCTTC. This sequence encodes CASSPRLAGYVNEQFF. This sequence joins TRBV14 and TRBJ2-1; 10 bases map to TRBD2. CDR3 length: 16 amino acids. The germline V gene has CDR1 SGHDN and CDR2 FVKESK. V gave up 4 bases and J gave up 7 bases; unmatched junction bases: 10.

The genes are TRBV2 and TRBJ2-7; tentative D call: TRBD1 (7 bases). The V and J ends lost 6 bases and 5 bases respectively, with 17 bases between them. This CDR3 has 14 residues. Germline values: CDR1 SNHLY, CDR2 FYNNEI. The chain's CDR3 is CASRNVQGRNEQYF. In nucleotides, the CDR3 is TGTGCCAGCAGGAATGTACAGGGGAGGAACGAGCAGTACTTC.

In this sample, this clone turned up once. As DNA, the CDR3 is TGTGCCAGCAGCCAAAACAGCCCCTACGAGCAGTACTTC. Amino acid sequence: CASSQNSPYEQYF. The chain uses TRBV14 and TRBJ2-7, with D hard to call. This CDR3 is 13 amino acids long. In germline, CDR1 is SGHDN, CDR2 FVKESK. V gave up 2 bases and J gave up 2 bases, with 7 bases separating them.

This chain uses TRBV27 with TRBJ1-1; 10 bases are a match to TRBD1. V shed 6 bases and J 5 bases; nucleotides not matched to a gene: 3. The CDR3 spans 13 residues. Per the germline V gene, CDR1 is MNHEY and CDR2 is SMNVEV (reference sequence). CDR3 in DNA: TGTGCCAGCAGCGACAGGGGGCAAACTGAAGCTTTCTTT. Translating it yields CASSDRGQTEAFF.

The chain is built from TRBV5-4 and TRBJ2-1; 10 bases match TRBD2. The CDR3 is 15 amino acids. V shed 6 bases, J shed 9 bases, and the junction held 12 bases outside the gene matches. The V gene's germline CDR1 is SGHNT and CDR2 YYREEE (reference sequence). The CDR3 protein is CASTSAGGPPGEQFF. The CDR3, as DNA: TGTGCCAGCACTTCAGCGGGAGGGCCGCCCGGTGAGCAGTTCTTC.

The chain employs TRBV10-2 and TRBJ1-2; a weak D match, TRBD1 (5 bases). The CDR3 loop spans 16 amino acids. V was cut by 2 bases and J by 4 bases, with 17 bases left in between. CDR1 and CDR2 (germline): WSHSY, SAAADI. CDR3 amino acids: CASSETYSGGGYGYTF. The CDR3 region has the DNA TGCGCCAGCAGTGAGACCTACAGCGGCGGGGGCTATGGCTACACCTTC.

This chain connects TRBV11-2 to TRBJ1-4, with no clear D. V was shortened by 2 bases and J by 8 bases, with 15 bases between the two germline ends. The germline V gene encodes CDR1 SGHAT and CDR2 FQNNGV. The CDR3 consists of 15 residues. The DNA for the CDR3 is TGTGCCAGCAGCTTAACGGGATCTCCTATGGAAAAACTGTTTTTT. Its protein product is CASSLTGSPMEKLFF.

The V and J genes are TRBV11-3 and TRBJ2-5; TRBD2 matches 10 bases. Germline trimming cut 4 bases from V and 1 base from J; bases unmatched to any gene: 9. The CDR3 has 17 amino acids. Germline CDR1 reads SGHNT; CDR2 reads YENEEA. The CDR3 region is CASSSRGSGGIQETQYF. The CDR3 DNA sequence: TGTGCCAGCAGCTCTCGGGGTAGCGGGGGGATCCAAGAGACCCAGTACTTC.

This chain joins TRBV7-9 and TRBJ2-4; no firm D call. Trimming removed 2 bases at V and 8 bases at J, with 7 bases between. Per the germline V gene, CDR1 is SEHNR and CDR2 is FQNEAQ (reference sequence). CDR3 length: 12 residues. CDR3 sequence: CASSLIQDIQYF. CDR3 DNA sequence: TGTGCCAGCAGCTTAATTCAGGACATTCAGTACTTC.

CDR3 nucleotides: TGTGCCAGCAGCTTAGAAATCGCGGCGTACGAGCAGTACTTC. Its protein is CASSLEIAAYEQYF. J is TRBJ2-7 and V is TRBV7-6; D not certain. Per germline, CDR1 SGHVS and CDR2 FNYEAQ. The CDR3 length is 14 residues. V was pared by 1 base and J by 4 bases, with 11 bases between.

The CDR3 DNA sequence: TGTGCCATCAGTGAGTTCGATAATTCACCCCTCCACTTT. Its translation: CAISEFDNSPLHF. The V call is TRBV10-3, the J call TRBJ1-6; unclear D gene. V shed 1 base and J shed 5 bases, with 3 bases lying between them. In germline, CDR1 is ENHRY, CDR2 SYGVKD. The CDR3 contains 13 residues.

J is TRBJ2-7 and V is TRBV4-2; 12 nucleotides line up with TRBD2. Germline CDR1 reads LGHNA; CDR2 reads YNFKEQ. The V and J ends lost 1 base and 4 bases, in that order; junction bases with no gene match: 2. The CDR3 is made up of 15 amino acids. CDR3 amino acids: CASSQGTSGVYEQYF. The CDR3 region has the DNA TGTGCCAGCAGCCAAGGGACTAGCGGGGTTTACGAGCAGTACTTC.

This clone came up a few times. This chain connects TRBV6-6 to TRBJ1-3; maybe TRBD1 (6 bases). Trimming removed 5 bases from V and 1 base from J, with 15 bases in between. Germline lookup yields CDR1 MNHNY and CDR2 SVGAGI (reference sequence). This CDR3 has 16 amino acids. The CDR3 loop reads CASSQGHMVSGNTIYF. The CDR3, as DNA: TGTGCCAGCAGTCAGGGACATATGGTTTCTGGAAACACCATATATTTT.

This clone is a singleton in its sample. The rearrangement joins TRBV7-9 to TRBJ2-7; TRBD2 aligns across 13 bases. In germline, CDR1 is SEHNR, CDR2 FQNEAQ (reference sequence). V lost 4 bases and J lost 4; bases outside the gene matches: 10. The CDR3 contains 17 residues. Here the CDR3 reads CASSSIRTSGGTYEQYF. For the CDR3, the DNA is TGTGCCAGCAGCTCGATCAGGACTAGCGGGGGAACATACGAGCAGTACTTC.

The chain is built from TRBV6-5 and TRBJ2-7; possible D gene TRBD2, 6 bases. The CDR3 runs to 14 residues. Germline V gives CDR1 MNHEY, CDR2 SVGAGI. Between the trimmed V and J ends, which lost 4 bases and 3 bases, there was a span of 13 bases. The CDR3 sequence: CASSFDRRDYEQYF. The CDR3 nucleotides are TGTGCCAGCAGTTTTGATAGGAGGGACTACGAGCAGTACTTC.